The TCR beta chain under discussion was sequenced for a study of T-cell reconstitution after alpha-beta-depleted transplantation in children. Study findings and constraints: Day-60 TCRbeta diversity that was high in some patients was derived from surviving recipient T cells and thymic progenitors.

The table lists this clonotype with many counts. Its antigen remains unknown. Germline V gives CDR1 MDHEN, CDR2 SYDVKM. Trimming pared 3 bases from V and 7 bases from J, leaving 12 bases between. CDR3 length equals 13 residues. TCRbeta library construction was performed incorporating unique molecular identifiers. MiXCR was run by TCRdb on the PCR reads, yielding one entry per CDR3 protein. The table records 100,000 or so distinct CDR3 sequences, about 6% of them present only once. The chain links TRBV28 to TRBJ1-2; TRBD1 is a possible D gene (5 bases). Specimen: PBMCs, mostly from graft donor cells, collected 60 days after TCRalphabeta/CD19-depleted stem cell transplant. The receptor was isolated from a female patient between 2 and 15 years old who had a stem cell transplant for Fanconi anemia, so the T cells may come from the graft donor. DNA for the CDR3: TGTGCCAGCAGTTTGGTAGCCGGGGGTGGCTACACCTTC. Translation gives CASSLVAGGGYTF.